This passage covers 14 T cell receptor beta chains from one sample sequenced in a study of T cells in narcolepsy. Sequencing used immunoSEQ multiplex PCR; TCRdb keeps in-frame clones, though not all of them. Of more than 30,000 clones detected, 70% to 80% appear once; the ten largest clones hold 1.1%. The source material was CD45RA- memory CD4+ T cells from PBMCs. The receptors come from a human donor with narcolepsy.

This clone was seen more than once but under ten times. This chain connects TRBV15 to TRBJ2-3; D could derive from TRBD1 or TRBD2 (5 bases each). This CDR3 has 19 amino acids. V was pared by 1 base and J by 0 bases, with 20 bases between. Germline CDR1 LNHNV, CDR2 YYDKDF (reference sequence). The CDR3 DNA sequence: TGTGCCACCAGCAGAGTAAGGGACCAACCACTTATTAGCACAGATACGCAGTATTTT. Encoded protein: CATSRVRDQPLISTDTQYF.

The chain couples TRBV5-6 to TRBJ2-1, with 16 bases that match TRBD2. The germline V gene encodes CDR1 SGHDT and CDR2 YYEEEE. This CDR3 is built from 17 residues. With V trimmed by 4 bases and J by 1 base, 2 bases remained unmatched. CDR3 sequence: CASSPGLAGGSYNEQFF. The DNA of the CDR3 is TGTGCCAGCAGCCCGGGACTAGCGGGAGGGTCCTACAATGAGCAGTTCTTC.

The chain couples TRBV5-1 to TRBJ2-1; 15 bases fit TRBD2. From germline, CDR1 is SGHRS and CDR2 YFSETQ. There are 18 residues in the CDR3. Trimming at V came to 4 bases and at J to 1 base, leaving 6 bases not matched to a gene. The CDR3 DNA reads TGCGCCAGCAGCCCGGGGGGGACTAGCGGGAGGTCCTACAATGAGCAGTTCTTC. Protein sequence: CASSPGGTSGRSYNEQFF.

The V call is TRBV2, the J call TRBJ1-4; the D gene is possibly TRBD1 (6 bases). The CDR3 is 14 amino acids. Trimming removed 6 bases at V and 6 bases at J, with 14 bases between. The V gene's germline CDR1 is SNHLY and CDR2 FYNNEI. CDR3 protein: CASRNRVGDEKLFF. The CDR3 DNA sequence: TGTGCCAGCAGGAACAGGGTAGGGGATGAAAAACTGTTTTTT.

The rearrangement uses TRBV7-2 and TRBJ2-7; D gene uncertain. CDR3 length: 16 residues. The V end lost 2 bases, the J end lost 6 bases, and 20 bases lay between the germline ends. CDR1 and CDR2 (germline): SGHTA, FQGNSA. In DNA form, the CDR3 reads TGTGCCAGCAGCTTAACTGGGAAGACCCGCTCCCGCGAGCAGTACTTC. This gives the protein CASSLTGKTRSREQYF.

The CDR3 sequence: CASSDGDGLWRTSGRKETQYF. The CDR3 DNA follows: TGTGCCAGCAGTGATGGGGATGGCTTGTGGAGGACTAGCGGGCGGAAAGAGACCCAGTACTTC. The rearrangement links TRBV2 to TRBJ2-5; 11 bases agree with TRBD2. The CDR3 runs to 21 residues. CDR1 SNHLY and CDR2 FYNNEI come from the germline V gene. The V and J ends lost 3 bases and 3 bases, in that order; junction bases with no gene match: 21.

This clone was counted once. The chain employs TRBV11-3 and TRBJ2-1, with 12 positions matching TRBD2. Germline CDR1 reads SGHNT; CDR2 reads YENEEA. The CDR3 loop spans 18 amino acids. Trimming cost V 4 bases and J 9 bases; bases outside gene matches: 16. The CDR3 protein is CASSSVPGLAGFLGEQFF. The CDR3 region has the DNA TGTGCCAGCAGCTCCGTGCCCGGACTAGCGGGGTTCCTCGGTGAGCAGTTCTTC. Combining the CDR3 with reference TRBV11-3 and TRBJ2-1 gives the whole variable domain EAGVVQSPRYKIIEKKQPVAFWCNPISGHNTLYWYLQNLGQGPELLIRYENEEAVDDSQLPKDRFSAERLKGVDSTLKIQPAELGDSAVYLCASSSVPGLAGFLGEQFFGPGTRLTVL.

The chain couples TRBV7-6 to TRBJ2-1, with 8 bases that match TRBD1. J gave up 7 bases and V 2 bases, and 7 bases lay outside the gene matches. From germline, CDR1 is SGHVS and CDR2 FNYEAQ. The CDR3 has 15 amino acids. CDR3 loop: CASSLKRTGRNEQFF. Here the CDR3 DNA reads TGTGCCAGCAGCTTAAAACGGACAGGGCGGAATGAGCAGTTCTTC.

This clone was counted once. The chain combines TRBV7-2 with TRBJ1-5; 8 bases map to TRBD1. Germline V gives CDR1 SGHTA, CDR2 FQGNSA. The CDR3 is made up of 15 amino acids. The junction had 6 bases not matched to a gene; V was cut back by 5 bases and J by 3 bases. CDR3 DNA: TGTGCCAGCAGCGCCGGACAGGGCCTCAATCAGCCCCAGCATTTT. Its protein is CASSAGQGLNQPQHF.

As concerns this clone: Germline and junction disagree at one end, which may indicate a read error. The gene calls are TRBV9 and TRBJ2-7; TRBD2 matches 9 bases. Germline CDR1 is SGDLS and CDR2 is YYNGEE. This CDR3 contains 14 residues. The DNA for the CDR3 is TGTGCCCGCAGCATAGGGACTAGCCTGGGCGAGCAGTACTTC. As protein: CARSIGTSLGEQYF.

In DNA, the CDR3 is TGCGCCAGCAGCCGAGCCAACGAGGGACTCCTAAAGATGAACACTGAAGCTTTCTTT. It yields the protein CASSRANEGLLKMNTEAFF. This chain links TRBV4-1 with TRBJ1-1; maybe TRBD1 (5 bases). The ends were cut back, 4 bases at V and 0 bases at J, with 24 bases in the middle. This CDR3 comprises 19 residues. Germline values: CDR1 MGHRA, CDR2 YSYEKL.

CDR3: CASRRQGRHEQYF. The CDR3 DNA reads as TGTGCCAGCAGGAGACAGGGGAGGCACGAGCAGTACTTC. The V gene is TRBV6-1, the J gene TRBJ2-7, with 8 nucleotides matching TRBD1. CDR1 and CDR2 from the germline V gene are MNHNS and SASEGT. Trimming removed 6 bases from V and 5 bases from J; junction bases left unmatched: 6. The CDR3 has 13 amino acids.

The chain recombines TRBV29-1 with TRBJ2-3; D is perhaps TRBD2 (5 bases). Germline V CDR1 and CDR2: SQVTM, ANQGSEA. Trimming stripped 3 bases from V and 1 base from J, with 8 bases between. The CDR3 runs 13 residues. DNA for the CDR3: TGCAGCGTTGATGAGGGTGGCACAGATACGCAGTATTTT. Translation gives CSVDEGGTDTQYF.

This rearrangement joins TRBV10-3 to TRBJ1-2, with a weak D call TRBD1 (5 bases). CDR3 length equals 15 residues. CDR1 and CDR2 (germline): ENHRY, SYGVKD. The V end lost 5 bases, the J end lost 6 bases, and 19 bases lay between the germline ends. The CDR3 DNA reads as TGTGCCATCAGTACCACCCGGGGGGTGGGTGATGGCTACACCTTC. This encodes CAISTTRGVGDGYTF.